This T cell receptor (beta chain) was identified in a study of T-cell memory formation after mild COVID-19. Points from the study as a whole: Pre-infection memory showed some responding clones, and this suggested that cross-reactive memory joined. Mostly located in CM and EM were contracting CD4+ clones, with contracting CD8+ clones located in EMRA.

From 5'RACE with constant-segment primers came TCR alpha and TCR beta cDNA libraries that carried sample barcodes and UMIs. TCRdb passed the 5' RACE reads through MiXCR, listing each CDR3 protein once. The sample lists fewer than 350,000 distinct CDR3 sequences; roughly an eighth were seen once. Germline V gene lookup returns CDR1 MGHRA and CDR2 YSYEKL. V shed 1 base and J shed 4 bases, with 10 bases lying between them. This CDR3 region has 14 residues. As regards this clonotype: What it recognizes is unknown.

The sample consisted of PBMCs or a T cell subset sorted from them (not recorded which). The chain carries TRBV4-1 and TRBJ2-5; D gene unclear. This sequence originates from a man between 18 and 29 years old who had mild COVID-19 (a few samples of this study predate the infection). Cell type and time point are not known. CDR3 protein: CASSQVVRVETQYF. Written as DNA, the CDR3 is TGCGCCAGCAGCCAAGTTGTCCGAGTAGAGACCCAGTACTTC.